This T cell receptor beta chain was profiled in a study of blood T cell repertoires in COVID-19. Original data processing: By means of reference gene primer amplification, nucleated cell counts were estimated. TCRdb's copy holds only in-frame clones and misses some; the assay was immunoSEQ multiplex PCR. V, J and clone size derive from that table, while D and trimming were established from the DNA sequence. The table includes around 94,000 clones, approximately 80% detected once. The sequence was obtained from a human donor in a cohort sampled during active COVID-19. The sequencing input was peripheral blood.

This CDR3 is CASSFREEGSLEQYF. The CDR3 bases are TGTGCCAGCAGCTTTCGGGAGGAAGGTTCCCTCGAGCAGTACTTC. The chain has TRBV5-6 and TRBJ2-7, with 7 bases lining up with TRBD2. Germline V gene lookup returns CDR1 SGHDT and CDR2 YYEEEE. The CDR3 covers 15 residues. V trimming: 2 bases; J trimming: 6 bases; junction bases outside the gene matches: 11.